The 12 T cell receptor beta chains listed next were all sequenced from one sample in a study of blood T cell repertoires in COVID-19 (TCRdb year 2020). The method was the immunoSEQ multiplex PCR assay. TCRdb retrieved this table from immuneACCESS and kept in-frame rearrangements only. Not all clones are present; in checked studies, unresolved V genes account for under half, and no reason is known for the remainder. Recorded for this sample are roughly 170,000 clones; about 87% of them occurred a single time. The ten largest clones add up to around 13% of the sample. Sequenced sample: peripheral blood. These receptors were obtained from a woman between 70 and 85 years old with COVID-19, enrolled during active disease.

This chain joins TRBV9 and TRBJ2-5, with D hard to call. This CDR3 is built from 17 residues. V lost 0 bases, J lost 2 bases, and 17 bases lay in between. The germline V gene has CDR1 SGDLS and CDR2 YYNGEE. This chain's CDR3 is CASSVGYGSPLQETQYF. CDR3 nucleotides: TGTGCCAGCAGCGTAGGGTACGGTTCACCTTTACAAGAGACCCAGTACTTC.

The V gene is TRBV7-3, the J gene TRBJ1-1; D call uncertain. Germline V gives CDR1 SGHTA, CDR2 FQGTGA. The CDR3 consists of 14 residues. Trimming shortened V by 4 bases and J by 4 bases, and 13 bases separated the two germline ends. The CDR3 here is CASSSTGRSTEAFF. CDR3 sequence (DNA): TGTGCCAGCAGCTCGACCGGGAGGTCCACTGAAGCTTTCTTT.

The V gene is TRBV11-3, the J gene TRBJ2-3, with D possibly TRBD1 on 7 matching bases. V lost 5 bases and J lost 6, with 18 bases in between. The CDR3 contains 15 residues. Germline V gene lookup returns CDR1 SGHNT and CDR2 YENEEA. In DNA, the CDR3 is TGTGCCAGCAGCCAAGGGACAGTTCGGGGGGATACGCAGTATTTT. This gives the protein CASSQGTVRGDTQYF.

This clone was counted only a few times. The gene calls are TRBV11-3 and TRBJ2-7; tentative D call: TRBD1 (6 bases). Deletions cut 3 bases from V and 6 bases from J, with 24 bases between. This CDR3 has 17 residues. Germline V gene lookup returns CDR1 SGHNT and CDR2 YENEEA. This CDR3 is CASSFGGISGKPSEQYF. The CDR3 DNA is TGTGCCAGCAGCTTTGGGGGCATAAGCGGAAAACCAAGCGAGCAGTACTTC.

This clone was observed a single time. For the CDR3, the DNA is TGTGCCAGCAGCTATACCGGGACTAGCGGATACAATGAGCAGTTCTTC. Translating gives CASSYTGTSGYNEQFF. The rearrangement uses TRBV3-1 (or the pseudogene TRBV3-2) and TRBJ2-1; 11 nucleotides align to TRBD2. CDR3 size: 16 residues. V lost 5 bases to trimming and J lost 4 bases; unmatched junction nucleotides: 7. Germline V lookup: CDR1 LGHDT, CDR2 YNNKEL (reference sequence).

The chain is built from TRBV7-2 and TRBJ2-1; 8 bases are a match to TRBD2. J lost 2 bases, V lost 5 bases, and 8 bases had no gene match. Germline CDR1 SGHTA, CDR2 FQGNSA. The CDR3 extends over 16 amino acids. The CDR3 bases are TGTGCCAGCAGCCCGGGCCGCGGGAGGACCTACAATGAGCAGTTCTTC. This codes for CASSPGRGRTYNEQFF.

CDR3 region: CASSVGGQGVREKLFF. The CDR3 DNA sequence: TGTGCCAGCAGCGTAGGGGGACAGGGGGTACGGGAAAAACTGTTTTTT. This rearrangement joins TRBV9 to TRBJ1-4; TRBD1 agrees at 11 bases. J was trimmed by 8 bases and V by 0 bases; bases with no gene match: 6. Germline-derived CDR1 and CDR2 are SGDLS and YYNGEE. The CDR3 sequence is 16 residues long. The variable domain in full, with the rest retrieved from reference TRBV9 and TRBJ1-4, is DSGVTQTPKHLITATGQRVTLRCSPRSGDLSVYWYQQSLDQGLQFLIQYYNGEERAKGNILERFSAQQFPDLHSELNLSSLELGDSALYFCASSVGGQGVREKLFFGSGTQLSVL.

This chain uses TRBV29-1 with TRBJ1-1; perhaps TRBD1 as D (5 bases). This CDR3 has 12 amino acids. Deletions cut 1 base from V and 10 bases from J, with 13 bases between. Per germline, CDR1 SQVTM and CDR2 ANQGSEA. CDR3 bases: TGCAGCGTTGAAGGGGCGGGGGATGTAGCTTTCTTT. Protein: CSVEGAGDVAFF.

The V gene is TRBV7-2, the J gene TRBJ1-3; 9 nucleotides match TRBD1. CDR3 length: 16 residues. V was pared by 6 bases and J by 1 base, with 7 bases of the junction left unmatched. Germline CDR1 SGHTA, CDR2 FQGNSA. The CDR3 reads CASRLTGTGSGNTIYF. The CDR3 bases are TGTGCCAGCAGGCTAACTGGGACAGGGTCTGGAAACACCATATATTTT.

This chain links TRBV11-1 with TRBJ2-1; 7 nucleotides match TRBD2. Germline CDR1 reads SGHAT; CDR2 reads FQDESV (reference sequence). Unmatched junction bases numbered 3, after V lost 1 base and J lost 3 bases. The CDR3 consists of 15 residues. The CDR3 region is CASSLGEGLYNEQFF. In DNA form, the CDR3 reads TGTGCCAGCAGCTTAGGGGAGGGCCTCTACAATGAGCAGTTCTTC.

The chain uses TRBV5-1 and TRBJ2-3; D call uncertain. In germline, CDR1 is SGHRS, CDR2 YFSETQ. This CDR3 is built from 14 residues. The V gene lost 10 bases and the J gene lost 0 bases, with 15 bases spanning the gap. The CDR3 nucleotides are TGCGCCGACTCTGAGTTTTTCAGCACAGATACGCAGTATTTT. Its translation: CADSEFFSTDTQYF.

The V call is TRBV7-2, the J call TRBJ1-2; 7 nucleotides agree with TRBD1. V was clipped by 1 base and J by 5 bases; unmatched bases: 1. This CDR3 is built from 13 residues. Germline V gene lookup returns CDR1 SGHTA and CDR2 FQGNSA. The CDR3 coding sequence is TGTGCCAGCAGCTTAGTGACAGGGTATGGCTACACCTTC. Translated, it gives CASSLVTGYGYTF.